The clone carrying this T cell receptor beta chain was seen many times. The cDNA had a unique molecular identifier and a template-switch universal primer site. Using its own MiXCR run on the 5' RACE reads, TCRdb lists one record per CDR3 protein. This sample has some 320,000 distinct CDR3 sequences, with 9% to 15% found just once. These data are taken from a study of identical twins. V was trimmed by 0 bases and J by 3 bases, leaving 12 bases between them. This CDR3 region has 16 residues. CDR1 is MGHRA, CDR2 YSYEKL, per germline. Separately, the same data were catalogued under a study of yellow fever vaccine responses in identical twins.

Material: CD8+ T cells sorted from blood. This chain links TRBV4-1 with TRBJ1-5; D is undetermined. The TCR originated in a woman aged 18-29 years in good health. The DNA of the CDR3 is TGCGCCAGCAGCCAAGAATTGGCAGCGTACAATCAGCCCCAGCATTTT. This encodes CASSQELAAYNQPQHF.